One and the same sample provided the 3 T cell receptor beta chains below, sequenced in a study of T-cell reconstitution after alpha-beta-depleted transplantation in children. Unique molecular identifiers were incorporated into the prepared TCRbeta library. MiXCR was run by TCRdb on the PCR reads, yielding one entry per CDR3 protein. Of fewer than 350,000 distinct CDR3 sequences in the sample, around a tenth were seen once. Sequences were derived from peripheral blood, sampled 180 days after TCRalphabeta/CD19-depleted stem cell transplant. These receptors all stem from a male patient aged 2 to 10 who had a stem cell transplant for chronic granulomatous disease, so the T cells may come from the graft donor.

This clonotype was counted at least ten times. V and J are TRBV7-9 and TRBJ2-1; no firm D call. CDR3 length: 10 residues. The V gene lost 5 bases and the J gene lost 10 bases, with 6 bases spanning the gap. Germline-derived CDR1 and CDR2 are SEHNR and FQNEAQ (reference sequence). CDR3 in DNA: TGTGCCAGCAGCGTCGTAGAGCAGTTCTTC. It codes for CASSVVEQFF.

This clonotype was counted many times. The chain's CDR3 is CAGQGGTGELFF. For the CDR3, the DNA is TGTGCCGGCCAGGGCGGCACCGGGGAGCTGTTTTTT. The chain uses TRBV12-3 or TRBV12-4 and TRBJ2-2; D may be TRBD1 (5 bases). This CDR3 contains 12 residues. The V gene lost 11 bases and the J gene lost 4 bases, with 11 bases spanning the gap.

The chain uses TRBV12-3 or TRBV12-4 and TRBJ2-7; 13 bases align to TRBD2. This CDR3 is 18 amino acids long. V shed 4 bases and J 1 base; nucleotides not matched to a gene: 10. The DNA of the CDR3 is TGTGCCAGCAGTTCGACTAGCGGGAGGTGGGAGGGATCCTACGAGCAGTACTTC. Protein: CASSSTSGRWEGSYEQYF.